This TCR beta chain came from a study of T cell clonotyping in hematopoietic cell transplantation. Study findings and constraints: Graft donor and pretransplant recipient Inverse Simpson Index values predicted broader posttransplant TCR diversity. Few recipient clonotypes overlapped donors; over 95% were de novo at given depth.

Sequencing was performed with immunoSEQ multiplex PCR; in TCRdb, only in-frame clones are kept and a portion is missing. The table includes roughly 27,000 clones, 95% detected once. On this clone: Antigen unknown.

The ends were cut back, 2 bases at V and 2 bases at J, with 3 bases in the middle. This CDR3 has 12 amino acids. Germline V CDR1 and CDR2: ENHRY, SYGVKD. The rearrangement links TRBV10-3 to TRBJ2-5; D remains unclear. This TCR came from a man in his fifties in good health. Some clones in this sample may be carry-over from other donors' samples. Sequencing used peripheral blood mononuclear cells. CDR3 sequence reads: CAISEAQETQYF. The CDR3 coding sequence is TGTGCCATCAGTGAGGCGCAAGAGACCCAGTACTTC.